Below, 5 T cell receptor beta chains from the same sample are listed, as sequenced in a study of T-cell memory formation after mild COVID-19. TCRdb analysed the 5' RACE reads with MiXCR anew, one entry per CDR3 protein. The sample yields 300,000 to 400,000 distinct CDR3 sequences, roughly an eighth seen once. The sample taken for sequencing was PBMCs or a T cell subset sorted from them (not recorded which). All receptors come from a man aged 18 to 30 who had mild COVID-19 (a few samples of this study predate the infection). Cell type and time point are not known.

The chain is built from TRBV20-1 and TRBJ1-6; 9 bases fit TRBD1. Trimming cost V 2 bases and J 9 bases; bases outside gene matches: 2. The length of the CDR3 is 13 residues. Looked up from germline, CDR1 is DFQATT and CDR2 is SNEGSKA (reference sequence). The CDR3 DNA reads TGCAGTGCTAGAAGGACAGGGGTTTCACCCCTCCACTTT. This encodes CSARRTGVSPLHF.

The chain joins TRBV10-3 to TRBJ1-5, with D perhaps matching TRBD1 (5 bases). The V gene lost 6 bases and the J gene lost 4 bases, with 13 bases spanning the gap. CDR3 size: 14 residues. The V gene's germline CDR1 is ENHRY and CDR2 SYGVKD. The DNA for the CDR3 is TGTGCCATCAGCCAGGGTTTGGTGAATCAGCCCCAGCATTTT. This encodes CAISQGLVNQPQHF.

The V and J genes are TRBV19 and TRBJ2-2; D is possibly TRBD2 (5 bases). Germline-derived CDR1 and CDR2 are LNHDA and SQIVND (reference sequence). The CDR3 extends over 15 amino acids. V was pared by 9 bases and J by 4 bases, with 18 bases between. CDR3 DNA sequence: TGTGCCAGACTAGAGGCGAAACGGGGCACCGGGGAGCTGTTTTTT. It translates to CARLEAKRGTGELFF.

This clonotype has only a few counts. This chain joins TRBV4-2 and TRBJ2-6; 8 nucleotides line up with TRBD2. This CDR3 region has 16 residues. Germline CDR1 is LGHNA and CDR2 is YNFKEQ. Trimming cost V 0 bases and J 2 bases; bases outside gene matches: 0. CDR3 loop: CASSQDSGAGANVLTF. CDR3 sequence (DNA): TGTGCCAGCAGCCAAGATAGCGGGGCTGGGGCCAACGTCCTGACTTTC.

The chain has TRBV6-1 and TRBJ2-5; 7 bases map to TRBD1. Germline CDR1 is MNHNS and CDR2 is SASEGT. CDR3 size: 14 residues. J lost 5 bases, V lost 3 bases, and 6 bases had no gene match. The CDR3 protein is CASSEDRSPETQYF. The CDR3 nucleotides read TGTGCCAGCAGTGAGGACAGGAGTCCGGAGACCCAGTACTTC.